The 20 T cell receptor beta chains below come from one sample, sequenced in a study of blood T cell dynamics during melanoma immunotherapy. Assay used: immunoSEQ multiplex PCR; TCRdb lists only in-frame clones, some missing. The repertoire has several thousand clones, around four fifths of them found once; the top ten carry around a third. This sample's time point: week 3, after first cycle of checkpoint inhibitor. The sample here was blood, taken from a patient treated with checkpoint blockade. These receptor sequences come from a human donor with melanoma.

This chain connects TRBV28 to TRBJ2-5, with D possibly TRBD2 on 5 matching bases. Trimming took off 6 bases at V and 7 bases at J, with 6 bases between the two ends. The CDR3 length is 10 residues. Germline values: CDR1 MDHEN, CDR2 SYDVKM. The CDR3 loop reads CASRRGTQYF. The CDR3 DNA follows: TGTGCCAGCAGACGGGGGACCCAGTACTTC.

The chain employs TRBV10-3 and TRBJ2-7; tentative D call: TRBD2 (5 bases). Trimming left V 2 bases short and J 7 bases short, with 18 bases between. There are 15 residues in the CDR3. Per germline, CDR1 ENHRY and CDR2 SYGVKD. CDR3 bases: TGTGCCATCAGTGAGAGCTGGAACCTAGCAACGGAGCAGTACTTC. It is translated as CAISESWNLATEQYF.

This clone has a single count. The rearrangement joins TRBV4-2 to TRBJ1-2; 9 nucleotides match TRBD1. The CDR3 runs to 16 residues. The ends lost 0 bases at V and 7 bases at J; junction bases unmatched: 9. Germline CDR1 LGHNA, CDR2 YNFKEQ. CDR3 residues: CASSQDQADRGGGYTF. The CDR3 coding sequence is TGTGCCAGCAGCCAAGATCAGGCGGACAGGGGAGGTGGCTACACCTTC.

CDR3 in amino acids: CSVFGSGSSSYNEQFF. The CDR3 nucleotides read TGCAGCGTCTTTGGTTCAGGGTCTAGCTCCTACAATGAGCAGTTCTTC. The chain carries TRBV29-1 and TRBJ2-1; possibly TRBD1 for D (5 bases). This CDR3 contains 16 residues. V was cut by 6 bases and J by 0 bases, with 18 bases left in between. Germline loops: CDR1 SQVTM, CDR2 ANQGSEA.

This chain uses TRBV6-5 with TRBJ2-5; D remains ambiguous. Germline V lookup: CDR1 MNHEY, CDR2 SVGAGI. This CDR3 has 11 amino acids. Trimming stripped 2 bases from V and 5 bases from J, with 3 bases between. Written as DNA, the CDR3 is TGTGCCAGCAGTTACGGGGAGACCCAGTACTTC. Translating it yields CASSYGETQYF.

The genes are TRBV18 and TRBJ2-2, with 8 bases fitting TRBD1. V lost 2 bases, J lost 5 bases, and 7 bases stayed unmatched. CDR3 length: 16 amino acids. The germline CDR1 and CDR2 sequences are KGHSH and LQKENI. CDR3 amino acids: CASSPTGQGGTGELFF. CDR3 nucleotides: TGTGCCAGCTCACCAACCGGACAGGGAGGTACCGGGGAGCTGTTTTTT.

The V gene is TRBV18, the J gene TRBJ1-2; 7 nucleotides agree with TRBD1. V shed 3 bases, J shed 8 bases, and the junction held 3 bases outside the gene matches. Germline loops: CDR1 KGHSH, CDR2 LQKENI. CDR3 length equals 12 residues. The CDR3 spells CASSPGQEGYTF. CDR3 in DNA: TGTGCCAGCTCACCCGGACAGGAGGGCTACACCTTC.

The chain carries TRBV29-1 and TRBJ1-2, with unresolved D. V was pared by 5 bases and J by 0 bases, with 10 bases between. This CDR3 has 13 residues. The germline gives CDR1 SQVTM, CDR2 ANQGSEA. The CDR3 protein is CSVWVGSNYGYTF. The CDR3 nucleotides are TGCAGCGTTTGGGTGGGTTCTAACTATGGCTACACCTTC.

This chain connects TRBV21-1 to TRBJ2-1. TRBV21-1 is recorded as a pseudogene. The CDR3 covers 12 residues. CDR3 nucleotide sequence: TGTGCCAGCAGGCAACGGCCTCTTGAGCAGTTCTTC. It codes for CASRQRPLEQFF.

The chain employs TRBV9 and TRBJ2-7; D gene ambiguous. V lost 2 bases and J 0 bases, leaving 9 bases between the germline ends. Germline CDR1 SGDLS, CDR2 YYNGEE. The CDR3 has 14 residues. The CDR3 sequence: CASSVSPSSYEQYF. The CDR3 nucleotides are TGTGCCAGCAGCGTGAGCCCAAGCTCCTACGAGCAGTACTTC.

The chain joins TRBV7-6 to TRBJ1-1, with a tentative D call TRBD1 (6 bases). Deletions cut 5 bases from V and 5 bases from J, with 9 bases between. The CDR3 totals 12 residues. Germline assignment: CDR1 SGHVS and CDR2 FNYEAQ. The CDR3 bases are TGTGCCAGCAGCGTACAGGGAACTGAAGCTTTCTTT. It yields the protein CASSVQGTEAFF. The entire variable domain, with the rest obtained from reference TRBV7-6 and TRBJ1-1, is as follows: GAGVSQSPRYKVTKRGQDVALRCDPISGHVSLYWYRQALGQGPEFLTYFNYEAQQDKSGLPNDRFSAERPEGSISTLTIQRTEQRDSAMYRCASSVQGTEAFFGQGTRLTVV.

The chain employs TRBV7-2 and TRBJ1-1; no clear D gene. CDR1 SGHTA and CDR2 FQGNSA come from the germline V gene. CDR3 length: 14 residues. The V end was cut by 1 base, the J end by 4 bases, with 10 bases between. The CDR3 loop reads CASSLVGSGTEAFF. The DNA of the CDR3 is TGTGCCAGCAGCTTAGTTGGGTCAGGCACTGAAGCTTTCTTT.

This clone was counted between two and nine times. V usage is TRBV18 and J usage is TRBJ1-3; D is unresolved. Germline CDR1 KGHSH, CDR2 LQKENI. The CDR3 runs to 13 residues. Trimming removed 3 bases at V and 5 bases at J, with 8 bases between. CDR3 protein: CASSPPTRNTIYF. CDR3 sequence (DNA): TGTGCCAGCTCACCTCCGACCAGAAACACCATATATTTT.

In this sample, this clone turned up a few times. The chain is built from TRBV5-1 and TRBJ2-2; no reliable D call. Per germline, CDR1 SGHRS and CDR2 YFSETQ. The CDR3 spans 14 residues. Trimming took off 4 bases at V and 3 bases at J, with 10 bases between the two ends. The CDR3 is CASSPGSYTGELFF. The CDR3 DNA reads TGCGCCAGCAGCCCCGGGTCCTACACCGGGGAGCTGTTTTTT.

This clone appeared a few times. The chain carries TRBV5-1 and TRBJ2-5, with D maybe TRBD1 (8 bases). The ends were cut back, 4 bases at V and 5 bases at J, with 15 bases in the middle. Germline loops: CDR1 SGHRS, CDR2 YFSETQ. The CDR3 length is 14 residues. Here the CDR3 reads CASSPQGEGETQYF. In DNA form, the CDR3 reads TGCGCCAGCAGCCCACAGGGGGAGGGGGAGACCCAGTACTTC.

The V gene is TRBV6-1, the J gene TRBJ1-1, with D unclear. There are 14 residues in the CDR3. The V gene's germline CDR1 is MNHNS and CDR2 SASEGT. V was clipped by 4 bases and J by 1 base, with 10 bases between them. Here the CDR3 DNA reads TGTGCCAGCAGTGCGCAAGGACGGAACACTGAAGCTTTCTTT. It specifies CASSAQGRNTEAFF.

The rearrangement links TRBV7-6 to TRBJ1-1; D is undetermined. CDR3 length: 13 residues. V was trimmed by 4 bases and J by 3 bases, leaving 9 bases between them. CDR1 is SGHVS and CDR2 is FNYEAQ in the germline V gene. The CDR3 is CASSYQSYTEAFF. Written as DNA, the CDR3 is TGTGCCAGCAGCTACCAGTCATACACTGAAGCTTTCTTT.

J is TRBJ2-1 and V is TRBV27, with 7 positions matching TRBD2. The V gene's germline CDR1 is MNHEY and CDR2 SMNVEV (reference sequence). This CDR3 is built from 15 residues. J was trimmed by 1 base and V by 2 bases; bases with no gene match: 2. CDR3 sequence reads: CASSLAGASYNEQFF. The CDR3 DNA reads as TGTGCCAGCAGTTTAGCGGGAGCTTCCTACAATGAGCAGTTCTTC.

This clone was picked up a small number of times. The chain links TRBV2 to TRBJ2-7, with D perhaps TRBD1 or TRBD2 (5 bases each). Germline V gives CDR1 SNHLY, CDR2 FYNNEI. This CDR3 is 15 amino acids long. V was pared by 6 bases and J by 0 bases, with 15 bases between. In DNA form, the CDR3 reads TGTGCCAGCAGAGCCGGGACGGTGAGCTCCTACGAGCAGTACTTC. Translating it yields CASRAGTVSSYEQYF.

The chain uses TRBV7-8 and TRBJ2-7; possibly TRBD1 for D (8 bases). The ends were cut back, 4 bases at V and 2 bases at J, with 18 bases in the middle. CDR3 length: 16 residues. Germline CDR1 and CDR2: SGHVS and FQNEAQ. In nucleotides, the CDR3 is TGTGCCAGCAGCTGGGGGGGACAGGCCAGAGCCTACGAGCAGTACTTC. Protein: CASSWGGQARAYEQYF.